This TCR beta chain was found in a study of human T cells and chemical hapten exposure. On the study more broadly: Slight differences in pooled library volume were the main source of varying TCR yields across samples. Overall study results and limits: No alteration of TCRs above 1 in 1000 frequency was seen with DPC sensitization.

Trimming removed 4 bases from V and 6 bases from J, with 14 bases in between. This CDR3 has 14 amino acids. Germline lookup yields CDR1 SGHRS and CDR2 YFSETQ. Individual cDNA molecules had unique molecular identifiers attached to them by the library. In the source study's methods: Sample TCR counts, which ranged from about 20,000 to 690,600, had a median of approximately 100,000. One entry per CDR3 protein, called by TCRdb with MiXCR from the RACE reads. TCRdb's processing, not the study's, gives the V and J calls here. The repertoire has 30,000 or so distinct CDR3 sequences, 7.4% of them found once; the top ten carry almost 10%. Time point of the sample: healthy volunteer bleed at 2 weeks. The total RNA was obtained from whole blood that was not fractionated. This clonotype was picked up many times. Its antigen is as yet unknown.

The source material was whole blood. J is TRBJ1-5 and V is TRBV5-1; unclear D gene. The clonotype originates from a human donor in good health. Some clones in this sample may be carry-over from other donors' samples. CDR3 DNA: TGCGCCAGCAGCCCCGACACAGACGGTCAGCCCCAGCATTTT. This gives the protein CASSPDTDGQPQHF. Based on the CDR3 plus reference TRBV5-1 and TRBJ1-5, the full variable domain is KAGVTQTPRYLIKTRGQQVTLSCSPISGHRSVSWYQQTPGQGLQFLFEYFSETQRNKGNFPGRFSGRQFSNSRSEMNVSTLELGDSALYLCASSPDTDGQPQHFGDGTRLSIL.